This T cell receptor beta chain was captured in a study of T cells in Graves' hyperthyroidism and ophthalmopathy. Overall study: Upon initial diagnosis and before any treatment, peripheral blood was collected.

Germline assignment: CDR1 SNHLY and CDR2 FYNNEI. V was trimmed by 7 bases and J by 1 base, leaving 8 bases between them. This CDR3 is 14 amino acids long. Of note for this clonotype: This clone may be a read error of a much larger clone one base away.

RNA transcripts yielded amplified TCR beta CDR3 regions. Using the HTBI primer set, a first-round RT-PCR was run on the TCR CDR3. Each CDR3 protein is one row after TCRdb ran MiXCR on the multiplex PCR reads. The sample shows around 520,000 distinct CDR3 sequences, less than 25% of them seen only once. Lactation, pregnancy, other autoimmune disease or uncontrolled infection excluded patients. This sample holds PBMCs from 8.5 to 10 ml fresh peripheral blood. The material sequenced was blood. The sequence was collected from a woman under 40 with Graves' ophthalmopathy. The chain joins TRBV2 to TRBJ2-6, with D unclear. CDR3 in DNA: TGTGCCAGCAACCAGCCTTCTGGGGCCAACGTCCTGACTTTC. Encoded protein: CASNQPSGANVLTF.